The 18 T cell receptor beta chains reported below all come from one sample, sequenced in a study of T cells after posttransplantation cyclophosphamide. Data came from immunoSEQ multiplex PCR; TCRdb stores just in-frame clones and leaves some out. The sample yields around 37,000 clones, around 80% seen once. Cyclophosphamide on days +3 and +4 followed busulfan-fludarabine conditioning and a marrow graft. The source material was CD4+ T cells sorted from blood, sampled roughly 2,000 days after a stem cell transplant with posttransplant cyclophosphamide. These receptors all stem from a female patient between 40 and 50 years old who received an allogeneic stem cell transplant from a related donor, was CMV-positive, and had no GVHD. Some of the T cells might come from the graft donor.

V is TRBV11-3 and J is TRBJ2-1; D is perhaps TRBD1 (5 bases). The CDR3 is 15 amino acids. Trimming left V 1 base short and J 1 base short, with 8 bases between. CDR1 SGHNT and CDR2 YENEEA come from the germline V gene. The CDR3 protein is CASSLAGLSYNEQFF. Here the CDR3 DNA reads TGTGCCAGCAGCTTAGCAGGGTTGTCCTACAATGAGCAGTTCTTC.

The rearrangement links TRBV6-6 to TRBJ2-2, with TRBD1 matching over 9 bases. Germline V lookup: CDR1 MNHNY, CDR2 SVGAGI (reference sequence). This CDR3 has 16 amino acids. With 10 bases clipped from V and 5 bases from J, the junction kept 14 bases outside the gene matches. CDR3 amino acids: CATGTLGQGNTGELFF. The CDR3 DNA sequence: TGTGCCACCGGGACCCTGGGACAGGGCAATACCGGGGAGCTGTTTTTT.

The chain carries TRBV5-6 and TRBJ2-7; TRBD2 matches 7 bases. J gave up 2 bases and V 1 base, and 9 bases lay outside the gene matches. Germline CDR1 reads SGHDT; CDR2 reads YYEEEE. This CDR3 is 16 amino acids long. As DNA, the CDR3 is TGTGCCAGCAGCTTGCGTTGGGGCGGGGGACCCTACGAGCAGTACTTC. Encoded protein: CASSLRWGGGPYEQYF. Variable domain in full (rest from reference TRBV5-6 and TRBJ2-7): DAGVTQSPTHLIKTRGQQVTLRCSPKSGHDTVSWYQQALGQGPQFIFQYYEEEERQRGNFPDRFSGHQFPNYSSELNVNALLLGDSALYLCASSLRWGGGPYEQYFGPGTRLTVT.

The J gene is TRBJ1-1, the V gene TRBV2, with D possibly matching TRBD1 (5 bases). CDR1 SNHLY and CDR2 FYNNEI come from the germline V gene. Between the trimmed V and J ends, which lost 8 bases and 1 base, there was a span of 17 bases. This CDR3 comprises 15 residues. CDR3 sequence: CASRAGRLSNTEAFF. The CDR3 coding sequence is TGTGCCAGCCGGGCAGGGCGCCTTTCGAACACTGAAGCTTTCTTT.

The chain carries TRBV5-6 and TRBJ1-5; D unresolved. This CDR3 spans 14 amino acids. Germline CDR1 SGHDT, CDR2 YYEEEE. Trimming left V 4 bases short and J 4 bases short, with 12 bases between. CDR3 loop: CASSRGWQNQPQHF. The CDR3, as DNA: TGTGCCAGCAGCCGGGGTTGGCAAAATCAGCCCCAGCATTTT.

This chain connects TRBV15 to TRBJ2-7, with D possibly being TRBD1 (6 bases). The germline V gene has CDR1 LNHNV and CDR2 YYDKDF (reference sequence). V lost 1 base, J lost 5 bases, and 15 bases lay in between. The CDR3 extends over 15 amino acids. The DNA for the CDR3 is TGTGCCACCAGCAGAGCCCCATTCACAGGGAACGAGCAGTACTTC. Translating gives CATSRAPFTGNEQYF.

The rearrangement links TRBV7-8 to TRBJ2-7; 7 bases are shared with TRBD2. V was clipped by 0 bases and J by 0 bases; unmatched bases: 2. Germline assignment: CDR1 SGHVS and CDR2 FQNEAQ. The CDR3 extends over 15 amino acids. CDR3 in DNA: TGTGCCAGCAGCTTAGCAGCGGGGACCTCCTACGAGCAGTACTTC. It yields the protein CASSLAAGTSYEQYF.

The chain recombines TRBV5-1 with TRBJ2-5; 10 bases are a match to TRBD2. The CDR3 covers 16 residues. CDR1 is SGHRS and CDR2 is YFSETQ in the germline V gene. The ends lost 4 bases at V and 4 bases at J; junction bases unmatched: 10. As DNA, the CDR3 is TGCGCCAGCAGCCAAGAAGCGGGGGGGCTTTCAGAGACCCAGTACTTC. It codes for CASSQEAGGLSETQYF.

The rearrangement uses TRBV11-2 and TRBJ2-1; 8 positions match TRBD2. The ends lost 5 bases at V and 0 bases at J; junction bases unmatched: 3. The CDR3 runs to 15 residues. Germline V gene data show CDR1 as SGHAT and CDR2 as FQNNGV. The CDR3 region has the DNA TGTGCCAGCAGCGAGGCGGGGGGCTCCTACAATGAGCAGTTCTTC. The encoded protein is CASSEAGGSYNEQFF.

The V gene is TRBV13, the J gene TRBJ1-2; D not resolved. V lost 1 base and J lost 2, with 8 bases in between. This CDR3 spans 14 amino acids. CDR1 is PRHDT, CDR2 FYEKMQ, per germline (reference sequence). The CDR3 region is CASSLVGLNYGYTF. Here the CDR3 DNA reads TGTGCCAGCAGCTTAGTGGGCCTCAACTATGGCTACACCTTC.

The chain carries TRBV4-2 and TRBJ2-5, with 9 bases fitting TRBD1. The CDR3 has 15 amino acids. Germline V gene lookup returns CDR1 LGHNA and CDR2 YNFKEQ. V lost 4 bases, J lost 2 bases, and 5 bases stayed unmatched. The CDR3 sequence: CASSRPGQGQETQYF. CDR3 nucleotides: TGTGCCAGCAGCCGCCCGGGACAGGGACAAGAGACCCAGTACTTC.

As for this clone: A read error may produce the germline difference seen at one junction end. V usage is TRBV27 and J usage is TRBJ2-2; D is possibly TRBD1 (5 bases). Germline CDR1 and CDR2: MNHEY and SMNVEV (reference sequence). This CDR3 is built from 15 residues. The CDR3 is CASSFLAGNIGELFF. The CDR3 bases are TGTGCCAGCAGTTTCTTGGCAGGGAACATCGGGGAGCTGTTTTTT.

In this sample, this clone turned up once. This chain links TRBV7-2 with TRBJ1-2; TRBD1 agrees at 7 bases. The CDR3 is 15 residues long. Germline-derived CDR1 and CDR2 are SGHTA and FQGNSA. V lost 1 base to trimming and J lost 4 bases; unmatched junction nucleotides: 6. CDR3 DNA: TGTGCCAGCAGCTTAGAAGGGGGCTTAGGCTATGGCTACACCTTC. Encoded protein: CASSLEGGLGYGYTF.

This chain connects TRBV2 to TRBJ1-5; 7 bases agree with TRBD1. CDR3 length equals 14 residues. The junction had 7 bases not matched to a gene; V was cut back by 6 bases and J by 5 bases. CDR1 is SNHLY and CDR2 is FYNNEI in the germline V gene. CDR3 nucleotide sequence: TGTGCCAGCAGCCTACAGGGGAATTATCAGCCCCAGCATTTT. Its translation is CASSLQGNYQPQHF.

The CDR3 DNA sequence: TGTGCCAGCAGCTTTCAAGGGGACTACGAGCAGTACTTC. It is translated as CASSFQGDYEQYF. The V gene is TRBV7-9, the J gene TRBJ2-7; possibly TRBD1 for D (5 bases). V gave up 3 bases and J gave up 3 bases, with 9 bases separating them. Germline CDR1 SEHNR, CDR2 FQNEAQ (reference sequence). The CDR3 runs to 13 residues.

This clone was detected only a few times. The V gene is TRBV19, the J gene TRBJ2-4, with D maybe TRBD1 (5 bases). Germline-derived CDR1 and CDR2 are LNHDA and SQIVND (reference sequence). The CDR3 has 13 amino acids. The V gene lost 10 bases and the J gene lost 2 bases, with 12 bases spanning the gap. The CDR3 DNA reads as TGTGCCACTACAGACAGAACCAAAAACATTCAGTACTTC. It translates to CATTDRTKNIQYF.

The chain links TRBV7-3 to TRBJ2-5; D call uncertain. Trimming cost V 4 bases and J 2 bases, with 8 bases left between them. The CDR3 is 13 amino acids. The germline gives CDR1 SGHTA, CDR2 FQGTGA. CDR3 sequence: CASSSTVQETQYF. CDR3 nucleotides: TGTGCCAGCAGCTCGACTGTGCAAGAGACCCAGTACTTC.

This clone was seen more than once but under ten times. The V call is TRBV9, the J call TRBJ1-5; a weak D match, TRBD1 (5 bases). Per germline, CDR1 SGDLS and CDR2 YYNGEE. This CDR3 contains 14 residues. V was trimmed by 4 bases and J by 7 bases, leaving 15 bases between them. The CDR3 region is CASSPGGVGQPQHF. In DNA, the CDR3 is TGTGCCAGCAGCCCCGGGGGGGTGGGGCAGCCCCAGCATTTT.